This is a list of T cell receptor beta chains from one sample in a study of Ad26.COV2.S vaccination and SARS-CoV-2 variants. Generated by immunoSEQ multiplex PCR, the TCRdb table keeps only in-frame clones and is missing some. The repertoire holds fewer than 500,000 clones, with over 75% as singletons. This sample comprised peripheral blood, obtained in a trial of Ad26.COV2.S vaccine versus placebo. The receptors shown here come from a person aged 18-65 years who received the Ad26.COV2.S COVID-19 vaccine or a placebo. The CDR3 runs from the conserved cysteine through the conserved F or W. D genes are given only for firm matches. Only part of the rows carry a size: once, few, many, or a class if the clone is expanded.

d_gene	v_gene	abundance	j_gene	CDR3aa	CDR3nt
TRBD1	TRBV28	-	TRBJ1-1	CASSLIDRGAEAFF	TGTGCCAGCAGTCTAATTGACAGGGGAGCCGAAGCTTTCTTT
TRBD2	TRBV30	-	TRBJ2-1	CAWLPGLAGSDEQFF	TGTGCCTGGCTTCCAGGACTAGCGGGTAGTGATGAGCAGTTCTTC
-	TRBV27	-	TRBJ1-2	CASSLSYGFYGYTF	TGTGCCAGCAGTTTATCATACGGATTCTATGGCTACACCTTC
-	TRBV19	-	TRBJ1-2	CASSTPGGYTF	TGTGCCAGTAGTACCCCGGGGGGCTACACCTTC
-	TRBV15	-	TRBJ1-5	CATSRQGLLYQPQHF	TGTGCCACCAGCAGACAGGGGCTATTGTATCAGCCCCAGCATTTT
-	TRBV11-2	-	TRBJ2-7	CASSVSGSRGYEQYF	TGTGCCAGCAGCGTAAGCGGGTCGCGAGGGTACGAGCAGTACTTC
-	TRBV7-9	-	TRBJ2-2	CASSRDSSGELFF	TGTGCCAGCAGCCGGGATTCGTCCGGGGAGCTGTTTTTT
-	TRBV18	-	TRBJ2-1	CASSPLLGSNEQFF	TGTGCCAGCTCACCCCTCCTAGGGTCCAATGAGCAGTTCTTC
-	TRBV7-2	-	TRBJ1-2	CASSKTGTYYGYTF	TGTGCCAGCAGCAAAACCGGGACCTACTATGGCTACACCTTC
-	TRBV4-3	-	TRBJ2-1	CASSQERGRGLHNEQFF	TGCGCCAGCAGCCAAGAAAGGGGGAGAGGTCTGCACAATGAGCAGTTCTTC
-	TRBV7-2	-	TRBJ2-1	CASSLSFGGASFYNEQFF	TGTGCCAGCAGCTTAAGCTTTGGGGGGGCTAGTTTCTACAATGAGCAGTTCTTC
TRBD2	TRBV7-9	-	TRBJ2-1	CASRDLAGPGDEQFF	TGTGCCAGCAGGGACCTAGCGGGACCTGGGGATGAGCAGTTCTTC
-	TRBV18	-	TRBJ2-7	CASSPEGIYEQYF	TGTGCCAGCTCACCTGAGGGGATTTACGAGCAGTACTTC
-	TRBV11-2	-	TRBJ2-2	CASSVTRSGTGELFF	TGTGCCAGCAGCGTTACTAGGTCTGGCACCGGGGAGCTGTTTTTT
-	TRBV3-1/TRBV3-2	-	TRBJ1-2	CASSPKRAVQGGNYGYTF	TGTGCCAGCAGCCCCAAGAGGGCCGTACAGGGAGGGAACTATGGCTACACCTTC
TRBD2	TRBV9	-	TRBJ2-3	CASSGTSALTDTQYF	TGTGCCAGCAGCGGAACTAGCGCCCTCACAGATACGCAGTATTTT
-	TRBV7-3	-	TRBJ2-1	CASSPGPAANEQFF	TGTGCCAGCAGCCCCGGCCCAGCGGCCAATGAGCAGTTCTTC
-	TRBV5-6	-	TRBJ1-5	CASSLAGGYQPQHF	TGTGCCAGCAGCTTGGCCGGGGGTTATCAGCCCCAGCATTTT
-	TRBV4-3	-	TRBJ2-7	CASSQGLQGYEQYF	TGCGCCAGCAGCCAAGGTCTACAGGGCTACGAGCAGTACTTC
-	TRBV5-1	-	TRBJ2-7	CASSRSYDYEQYF	TGCGCCAGCAGCCGATCGTATGACTACGAGCAGTACTTC
TRBD2	TRBV6-2/TRBV6-3	-	TRBJ2-5	CASSYPFPGLAGQETQYF	TGTGCCAGCAGTTACCCGTTCCCGGGACTAGCGGGCCAAGAGACCCAGTACTTC
-	TRBV10-3	-	TRBJ2-5	CAISDGRRDRETQYF	TGTGCCATCAGTGATGGAAGGAGGGATCGGGAGACCCAGTACTTC
-	TRBV9	-	TRBJ1-5	CASSVDLDQPQHF	TGTGCCAGCAGCGTAGATCTGGATCAGCCCCAGCATTTT
-	TRBV7-2	-	TRBJ2-7	CASSPLGQYEQYF	TGTGCCAGCAGCCCCCTCGGACAGTACGAGCAGTACTTC
-	TRBV10-3	-	TRBJ2-7	CASKGQAKYEQYF	TGTGCCTCAAAGGGCCAGGCGAAATACGAGCAGTACTTC
-	TRBV20-1	once	TRBJ2-7	CSATPDYEQYF	TGCAGTGCTACCCCAGACTACGAGCAGTACTTC
TRBD2	TRBV4-1	-	TRBJ2-7	CASSLRLAGAYEQYF	TGCGCCAGCAGCCTACGACTAGCGGGAGCCTACGAGCAGTACTTC
-	TRBV30	-	TRBJ1-5	CAWPYSPGPQPQHF	TGTGCCTGGCCTTACAGTCCCGGACCGCAGCCCCAGCATTTT